Following are 27 T cell receptor beta chains from one sample sequenced in a study of blood T cell repertoires in COVID-19. Data came from immunoSEQ multiplex PCR; TCRdb stores just in-frame clones and leaves some out. The repertoire holds roughly 180,000 clones, with around 80% as singletons. The sequenced sample was peripheral blood. The receptors originated from a woman aged 40 to 50 with COVID-19, enrolled during active disease.

This sequence joins TRBV9 and TRBJ1-3, with unresolved D. Per germline, CDR1 SGDLS and CDR2 YYNGEE. Trimming took off 4 bases at V and 4 bases at J, with 9 bases between the two ends. The CDR3 consists of 13 residues. CDR3 region: CASSPRPGNTIYF. In nucleotides, the CDR3 is TGTGCCAGCAGCCCTAGGCCCGGAAACACCATATATTTT.

The count of this clone is one. The rearrangement uses TRBV27 and TRBJ2-3; 9 bases line up with TRBD2. CDR1 is MNHEY, CDR2 SMNVEV, per germline (reference sequence). The CDR3 is made up of 17 amino acids. V shed 4 bases, J shed 3 bases, and the junction held 11 bases outside the gene matches. CDR3 nucleotides: TGTGCCAGCAGTTCGTTTCGTCTAGCGGGAACAACAGATACGCAGTATTTT. The encoded protein is CASSSFRLAGTTDTQYF.

This clone appeared once. The chain uses TRBV4-1 and TRBJ2-2; D remains ambiguous. The ends were cut back, 3 bases at V and 7 bases at J, with 3 bases in the middle. The CDR3 contains 11 residues. From germline, CDR1 is MGHRA and CDR2 YSYEKL. As DNA, the CDR3 is TGCGCCAGCAGCCACTTCGGGGAGCTGTTTTTT. Encoded protein: CASSHFGELFF.

The chain recombines TRBV5-1 with TRBJ1-2, with D possibly matching TRBD1 (6 bases). This CDR3 has 14 amino acids. Between the trimmed V and J ends, which lost 0 bases and 5 bases, there was a span of 11 bases. Germline values: CDR1 SGHRS, CDR2 YFSETQ. The DNA for the CDR3 is TGCGCCAGCAGCTTGGAGGGGGTGGGGTATGGCTACACCTTC. It codes for CASSLEGVGYGYTF.

The chain carries TRBV27 and TRBJ2-7, with D possibly being TRBD2 (5 bases). The CDR3 is made up of 13 amino acids. CDR1 MNHEY and CDR2 SMNVEV come from the germline V gene (reference sequence). V was cut by 4 bases and J by 4 bases, with 11 bases left in between. CDR3 amino acids: CASSSRAEYEQYF. The CDR3 DNA follows: TGTGCCAGCAGTTCGCGGGCTGAGTACGAGCAGTACTTC.

This chain joins TRBV4-1 and TRBJ2-7, with TRBD1 identical over 9 bases. With 2 bases clipped from V and 4 bases from J, the junction kept 6 bases outside the gene matches. Germline-derived CDR1 and CDR2 are MGHRA and YSYEKL. The CDR3 has 15 residues. CDR3 in DNA: TGCGCCAGCAGCCAATACCGGGACAGGGAATACGAGCAGTACTTC. The encoded protein is CASSQYRDREYEQYF.

This sequence joins TRBV18 and TRBJ1-2; 10 bases match TRBD1. J was trimmed by 2 bases and V by 1 base; bases with no gene match: 1. The CDR3 contains 15 residues. Germline assignment: CDR1 KGHSH and CDR2 LQKENI. The CDR3 bases are TGTGCCAGCTCACCACAGGGACAGGGGAACTATGGCTACACCTTC. Translation: CASSPQGQGNYGYTF.

The V call is TRBV19, the J call TRBJ1-4, with TRBD1 matching 9 bases. J was trimmed by 5 bases and V by 5 bases; bases with no gene match: 6. The CDR3 consists of 15 residues. From germline, CDR1 is LNHDA and CDR2 SQIVND (reference sequence). The CDR3 loop reads CASSSPTGGNEKLFF. CDR3 coding DNA: TGTGCCAGTAGTTCCCCGACAGGGGGAAATGAAAAACTGTTTTTT.

The chain links TRBV6-2 or TRBV6-3 to TRBJ2-7; TRBD2 aligns across 8 bases. Germline values: CDR1 MNHEY, CDR2 SVGEGT. There are 14 residues in the CDR3. V trimming: 3 bases; J trimming: 4 bases; junction bases outside the gene matches: 5. Written as DNA, the CDR3 is TGTGCCAGCAGTTATGGACTAGCTGGTTACGAGCAGTACTTC. As protein: CASSYGLAGYEQYF.

The rearrangement joins TRBV7-9 to TRBJ1-2; the match to TRBD1 covers 8 bases. Germline CDR1 is SEHNR and CDR2 is FQNEAQ (reference sequence). CDR3 length: 15 residues. V trimming: 7 bases; J trimming: 3 bases; junction bases outside the gene matches: 10. CDR3 nucleotides: TGTGCCAGCACCGAAAAAACGGGACAGGACTATGGCTACACCTTC. Protein product: CASTEKTGQDYGYTF. The complete variable domain, with remaining parts taken from reference TRBV7-9 and TRBJ1-2, reads DTGVSQNPRHKITKRGQNVTFRCDPISEHNRLYWYRQTLGQGPEFLTYFQNEAQLEKSRLLSDRFSAERPKGSFSTLEIQRTEQGDSAMYLCASTEKTGQDYGYTFGSGTRLTVV.

The V gene is TRBV11-2, the J gene TRBJ2-5; TRBD2 agrees at 8 bases. Trimming removed 2 bases from V and 5 bases from J; junction bases left unmatched: 7. This CDR3 is built from 15 residues. The germline V gene encodes CDR1 SGHAT and CDR2 FQNNGV. For the CDR3, the DNA is TGTGCCAGCAGCTTAAGGGTCGGGAGGGAGGAGACCCAGTACTTC. Its translation: CASSLRVGREETQYF.

This clone was counted only a few times. Other DNA sequences in the sample encode the same CDR3. The genes are TRBV10-3 and TRBJ1-3; no firm D call. The CDR3 consists of 14 residues. Looked up from germline, CDR1 is ENHRY and CDR2 is SYGVKD. Trimming took off 5 bases at V and 0 bases at J, with 8 bases between the two ends. Written as DNA, the CDR3 is TGTGCCATCAGTACTCCTCGCTCTGGAAACACCATATATTTT. This sequence encodes CAISTPRSGNTIYF.

The chain combines TRBV3-1 (or the pseudogene TRBV3-2) with TRBJ1-2, with D possibly TRBD1 on 5 matching bases. Germline CDR1 and CDR2: LGHDT and YNNKEL (reference sequence). The CDR3 length is 15 residues. V was shortened by 3 bases and J by 0 bases, with 11 bases between the two germline ends. The CDR3: CASSQRGTTNYGYTF. CDR3 DNA: TGTGCCAGCAGCCAGCGAGGGACTACTAACTATGGCTACACCTTC.

The chain couples TRBV5-4 to TRBJ2-2; 8 bases match TRBD1. Germline V CDR1 and CDR2: SGHNT, YYREEE (reference sequence). V was clipped by 9 bases and J by 9 bases; unmatched bases: 7. The CDR3 is 12 residues long. The CDR3 loop reads CANPGQGWELFF. In DNA, the CDR3 is TGTGCCAACCCTGGACAGGGCTGGGAGCTGTTTTTT.

This sequence joins TRBV29-1 and TRBJ1-2; 10 bases are a match to TRBD1. The CDR3 loop spans 15 amino acids. In germline, CDR1 is SQVTM, CDR2 ANQGSEA. The junction had 7 bases not matched to a gene; V was cut back by 3 bases and J by 3 bases. In DNA form, the CDR3 reads TGCAGCGTTGATCCGGGACAGGGGCTTCACTATGGCTACACCTTC. Amino acids: CSVDPGQGLHYGYTF.

The genes are TRBV12-2 and TRBJ1-6; the table's TRBD1 call for D was not verified on the DNA. TRBV12-2 is a pseudogene locus. The CDR3 runs 15 residues. The chain's CDR3 is CASRVDSTGNSPLHF. CDR3 DNA sequence: TGTGCAAGTCGCGTCGACAGTACGGGTAATTCACCCCTCCACTTT.

The chain links TRBV27 to TRBJ1-2, with D tentatively TRBD1 (6 bases). The CDR3 is made up of 16 amino acids. In germline, CDR1 is MNHEY, CDR2 SMNVEV (reference sequence). Trimming pared 5 bases from V and 4 bases from J, leaving 20 bases between. DNA for the CDR3: TGTGCCAGCAGTCACGTCACAGGTCTAGGGGGCTATGGCTACACCTTC. Its translation: CASSHVTGLGGYGYTF.

This clone appeared once. V usage is TRBV5-1 and J usage is TRBJ2-7; D is perhaps TRBD1 (5 bases). Trimming shortened V by 3 bases and J by 2 bases, and 15 bases separated the two germline ends. Looked up from germline, CDR1 is SGHRS and CDR2 is YFSETQ. This CDR3 contains 15 residues. The CDR3 nucleotides are TGCGCCAGCAGCTCATGGGGCGGAGACCCCTACGAGCAGTACTTC. It translates to CASSSWGGDPYEQYF.

This chain joins TRBV3-1 (or the pseudogene TRBV3-2) and TRBJ1-2; no clear D. V was shortened by 4 bases and J by 2 bases, with 8 bases between the two germline ends. This CDR3 is built from 13 residues. Looked up from germline, CDR1 is LGHDT and CDR2 is YNNKEL (reference sequence). In DNA, the CDR3 is TGTGCCAGCAGCCCTTCGGGAAACTATGGCTACACCTTC. Translating gives CASSPSGNYGYTF.

The gene calls are TRBV6-4 and TRBJ1-1; D perhaps matches TRBD1 (5 bases). Germline V gene lookup returns CDR1 MRHNA and CDR2 SNTAGT. The V end was cut by 3 bases, the J end by 1 base, with 9 bases between. The CDR3 loop spans 14 amino acids. The CDR3: CASSEGEANTEAFF. CDR3 nucleotide sequence: TGTGCCAGCAGTGAAGGGGAGGCGAACACTGAAGCTTTCTTT.

This sequence joins TRBV19 and TRBJ1-2; unclear D gene. V was cut by 10 bases and J by 4 bases, with 16 bases left in between. The V gene's germline CDR1 is LNHDA and CDR2 SQIVND (reference sequence). This CDR3 contains 13 residues. DNA for the CDR3: TGTGCCACCGCACCCCCAGGTCCCTATGGCTACACCTTC. Amino acids: CATAPPGPYGYTF.

The V gene is TRBV25-1, the J gene TRBJ1-2, with 9 bases aligning to TRBD1. The V and J ends lost 4 bases and 6 bases, in that order; junction bases with no gene match: 6. Germline V gene sequence: CDR1 MGHDK, CDR2 SYGVNS. The CDR3 spans 14 residues. The CDR3 coding sequence is TGTGCCAGCAGTGCCCGGGACAGGGTGGATGGCTACACCTTC. Its protein is CASSARDRVDGYTF.

This rearrangement joins TRBV15 to TRBJ1-2; D perhaps matches TRBD1 (5 bases). This CDR3 spans 14 amino acids. CDR1 is LNHNV, CDR2 YYDKDF, per germline (reference sequence). V lost 2 bases and J lost 9, with 16 bases in between. CDR3 DNA: TGTGCCACCAGCAGATCAGGGATGAGTCCCAGCTACACCTTC. This gives the protein CATSRSGMSPSYTF.

This chain joins TRBV5-1 and TRBJ2-2; 13 bases line up with TRBD2. Unmatched junction bases numbered 5, after V lost 4 bases and J lost 8 bases. The germline gives CDR1 SGHRS, CDR2 YFSETQ. This CDR3 spans 15 amino acids. DNA of the CDR3: TGCGCCAGCAGCGTCGGACTAGCGGGAGCGGGGGAGCTGTTTTTT. Translated: CASSVGLAGAGELFF. Full variable domain (missing parts from reference TRBV5-1 and TRBJ2-2): KAGVTQTPRYLIKTRGQQVTLSCSPISGHRSVSWYQQTPGQGLQFLFEYFSETQRNKGNFPGRFSGRQFSNSRSEMNVSTLELGDSALYLCASSVGLAGAGELFFGEGSRLTVL.

The chain couples TRBV19 to TRBJ2-1; 11 bases are a match to TRBD2. Per the germline V gene, CDR1 is LNHDA and CDR2 is SQIVND (reference sequence). The CDR3 has 14 residues. Trimming at V came to 8 bases and at J to 4 bases, leaving 4 bases not matched to a gene. The CDR3 bases are TGTGCCAGTGGACTAGCGGGCTTTTACAATGAGCAGTTCTTC. It translates to CASGLAGFYNEQFF.

The V call is TRBV9, the J call TRBJ1-4, with D perhaps matching TRBD1 (6 bases). This CDR3 is 16 amino acids long. Germline CDR1 is SGDLS and CDR2 is YYNGEE. V lost 4 bases and J lost 4, with 17 bases in between. The CDR3 is CASSFLVGGFNEKLFF. As DNA, the CDR3 is TGTGCCAGCAGCTTTCTCGTAGGGGGATTTAATGAAAAACTGTTTTTT.

This clone was picked up a small number of times. The CDR3 sequence is CASSANTGREQYF. Written as DNA, the CDR3 is TGCGCCAGCAGCGCCAACACAGGGCGCGAGCAGTACTTC. The chain carries TRBV5-1 and TRBJ2-7, with a weak D call TRBD1 (6 bases). Germline V gene data show CDR1 as SGHRS and CDR2 as YFSETQ. Trimming took off 4 bases at V and 6 bases at J, with 14 bases between the two ends. The CDR3 runs to 13 residues.